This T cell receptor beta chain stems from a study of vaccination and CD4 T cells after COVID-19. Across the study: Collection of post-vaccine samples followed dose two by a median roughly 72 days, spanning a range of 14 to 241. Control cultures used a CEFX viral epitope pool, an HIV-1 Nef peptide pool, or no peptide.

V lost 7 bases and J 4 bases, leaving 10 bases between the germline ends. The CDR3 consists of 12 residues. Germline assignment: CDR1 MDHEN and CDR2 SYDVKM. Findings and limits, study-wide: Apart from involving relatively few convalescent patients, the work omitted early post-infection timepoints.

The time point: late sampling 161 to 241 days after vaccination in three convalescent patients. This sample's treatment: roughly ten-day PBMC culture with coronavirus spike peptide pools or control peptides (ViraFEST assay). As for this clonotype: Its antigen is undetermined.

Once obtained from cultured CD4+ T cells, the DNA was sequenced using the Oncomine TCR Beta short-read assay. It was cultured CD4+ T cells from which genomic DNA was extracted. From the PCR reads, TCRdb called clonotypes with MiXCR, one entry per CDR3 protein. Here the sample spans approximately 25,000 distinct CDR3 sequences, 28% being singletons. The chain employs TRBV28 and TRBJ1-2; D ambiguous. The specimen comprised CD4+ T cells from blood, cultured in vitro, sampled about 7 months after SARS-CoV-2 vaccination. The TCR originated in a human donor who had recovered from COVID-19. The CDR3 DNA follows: TGTGCCAGCAACTACGGCCTCTATGGCTACACCTTC. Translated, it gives CASNYGLYGYTF.